The rows below give T cell receptor beta chains drawn from one sample of a study of response to subunit inactivated influenza vaccine. From the RT-PCR reads, TCRdb called clonotypes with MiXCR, one entry per CDR3 protein. Seen here are 500,000 to 550,000 distinct CDR3 sequences, around a quarter observed once, and the top ten hold under 3.5%. These same data were also listed under a study on T cells expressing NK-cell markers.

The sample here was CD4+ T cells sorted from PBMCs, taken less than 13 days after vaccination. The receptors stem from a man in his fifties who received an inactivated influenza vaccine. Each CDR3 is given with its conserved first and last residue. The D gene is left open where the match is weak. Some rows mark clone size as missing; the rest say once, few, many or name a class of expanded clone.

d_gene | abundance | j_gene | v_gene | CDR3aa | CDR3nt
TRBD1 | NA | TRBJ1-2 | TRBV10-3 | CAISPTDRGGGYTF | TGTGCCATCAGTCCAACGGACAGGGGGGGCGGCTACACCTTC
NA | few | TRBJ1-5 | TRBV6-2/TRBV6-3 | CASRRAASNQPQHF | TGTGCCAGCAGGCGCGCAGCGTCCAATCAGCCCCAGCATTTT
NA | NA | TRBJ1-5 | TRBV6-5 | CASSYYPGQPQHF | TGTGCCAGCAGTTATTACCCCGGACAGCCCCAGCATTTT
NA | many | TRBJ1-1 | TRBV12-3/TRBV12-4 | CASSYKTGLGTEAFF | TGTGCCAGCAGTTATAAAACAGGGCTGGGCACTGAAGCTTTCTTT
NA | few | TRBJ2-3 | TRBV12-3/TRBV12-4 | CASREDTDTQYF | TGTGCCAGCAGAGAGGACACAGATACGCAGTATTTT
NA | NA | TRBJ1-2 | TRBV2 | CASSELARGGYTF | TGTGCCAGCAGTGAGCTGGCTCGGGGGGGCTACACCTTC
NA | few | TRBJ1-1 | TRBV3-1 | CASSQGTPTEAFF | TGTGCCAGCAGCCAGGGGACTCCCACTGAAGCTTTCTTT
NA | few | TRBJ2-1 | TRBV20-1 | CSAVERQVRNEQFF | TGCAGTGCAGTCGAGCGACAGGTCCGGAATGAGCAGTTCTTC
NA | NA | TRBJ2-7 | TRBV7-2 | CASSPHGDEQYF | TGTGCCAGCAGTCCTCATGGGGACGAGCAGTACTTC
TRBD1 | NA | TRBJ2-1 | TRBV7-9 | CASSYQDRFLPNEQFF | TGTGCCAGCAGCTACCAGGACAGGTTTCTTCCCAATGAGCAGTTCTTC
NA | NA | TRBJ1-1 | TRBV5-1 | CASSLSLSSQGAFF | TGCGCCAGCAGCTTGAGTCTTAGCTCCCAGGGAGCTTTCTTT
NA | many | TRBJ2-2 | TRBV12-3/TRBV12-4 | CASTGSLGELFF | TGTGCCAGCACCGGGTCCCTGGGGGAGCTGTTTTTT
TRBD2 | NA | TRBJ2-3 | TRBV11-1 | CASSPGASGITDTQYF | TGTGCCAGCAGCCCCGGGGCTAGCGGAATCACAGATACGCAGTATTTT
TRBD2 | few | TRBJ2-3 | TRBV20-1 | CSARESSGRSDTQYF | TGCAGTGCTAGAGAGTCTAGCGGGAGATCAGATACGCAGTATTTT
NA | NA | TRBJ2-5 | TRBV12-3/TRBV12-4 | CASRFDRTAQETQYF | TGTGCCAGCAGGTTCGACAGGACCGCACAAGAGACCCAGTACTTC
NA | NA | TRBJ2-1 | TRBV9 | CASSKGTSYNEQFF | TGTGCCAGCAGCAAAGGGACTTCCTACAATGAGCAGTTCTTC
NA | few | TRBJ2-5 | TRBV7-9 | CASSLATTRVETQYF | TGTGCCAGCAGCTTAGCAACCACCCGGGTAGAGACCCAGTACTTC
NA | NA | TRBJ2-1 | TRBV18 | CASSPGTENEQFF | TGTGCCAGCTCCCCGGGGACCGAAAATGAGCAGTTCTTC
NA | NA | TRBJ2-7 | TRBV11-2 | CASSLFGPPSEQYF | TGTGCCAGCAGCTTATTCGGACCCCCTTCCGAGCAGTACTTC
NA | few | TRBJ2-3 | TRBV20-1 | CSELVGSTDTQYF | TGCAGTGAGTTGGTCGGCAGCACAGATACGCAGTATTTT
NA | NA | TRBJ2-1 | TRBV10-3 | CAISEKGGDGYNEQFF | TGTGCCATCAGTGAGAAAGGCGGGGACGGGTACAATGAGCAGTTCTTC
TRBD2 | NA | TRBJ2-1 | TRBV20-1 | CSARDDGRWYNEQFF | TGCAGTGCTAGAGACGACGGGAGGTGGTACAATGAGCAGTTCTTC
NA | NA | TRBJ1-6 | TRBV7-2 | CASSLAPVLNSPLHF | TGTGCCAGCAGCTTAGCGCCAGTTCTTAATTCACCCCTCCACTTT
NA | NA | TRBJ2-5 | TRBV4-3 | CASSQDRGGGETQYF | TGCGCCAGCAGCCAAGATCGAGGGGGTGGAGAGACCCAGTACTTC
NA | NA | TRBJ1-2 | TRBV5-5 | CASTDRTSIFF | TGTGCCAGCACCGACAGGACCTCCATATTTTTC
NA | NA | TRBJ2-5 | TRBV7-9 | CASSLSLRTVQETQYF | TGTGCCAGCAGCTTATCACTGAGGACAGTCCAAGAGACCCAGTACTTC
NA | NA | TRBJ2-3 | TRBV14 | CASSQHSGTDTQYF | TGTGCCAGCAGCCAACACTCCGGCACAGATACGCAGTATTTT
TRBD2 | few | TRBJ2-3 | TRBV29-1 | CSVVTSVGDTQYF | TGCAGCGTTGTCACTAGCGTGGGAGATACGCAGTATTTT
TRBD1 | NA | TRBJ1-2 | TRBV4-1 | CASSPPGQGSFANYGYTF | TGCGCCAGCAGCCCACCGGGACAGGGTTCTTTCGCTAACTATGGCTACACCTTC
TRBD1 | NA | TRBJ1-1 | TRBV6-1 | CASTQTLTGVFGAFF | TGTGCCAGCACCCAGACTTTGACAGGGGTGTTTGGGGCTTTCTTT
NA | many | TRBJ2-5 | TRBV12-3/TRBV12-4 | CASSRDGQETQYF | TGTGCCAGCAGTCGGGACGGCCAAGAGACCCAGTACTTC
TRBD1 | NA | TRBJ2-2 | TRBV15 | CATSIVRGRRTGELFF | TGTGCCACCAGCATAGTCAGGGGGCGCAGGACCGGGGAGCTGTTTTTT
TRBD1 | NA | TRBJ2-5 | TRBV5-1 | CASTTGERETQSF | TGCGCCAGCACCACAGGGGAGAGGGAGACCCAGTCCTTC
NA | NA | TRBJ2-4 | TRBV7-2 | CASSSLGAGLKNIQYF | TGTGCCAGCAGCTCGTTGGGGGCGGGTCTCAAAAACATTCAGTACTTC
NA | few | TRBJ2-1 | TRBV6-2/TRBV6-3 | CASRPDSLNEQFF | TGTGCCAGCAGGCCCGACAGTCTAAATGAGCAGTTCTTC
TRBD1 | few | TRBJ2-1 | TRBV6-1 | CASRPLRDRGDNEQFF | TGTGCCAGCAGGCCCCTCCGGGACAGGGGGGACAATGAGCAGTTCTTC
TRBD1 | many | TRBJ1-2 | TRBV5-1 | CASSLGTGPYGYTF | TGCGCCAGCAGCTTGGGGACAGGGCCCTATGGCTACACCTTC
TRBD2 | NA | TRBJ2-7 | TRBV12-3/TRBV12-4 | CASSLGGGVPEQYF | TGTGCCAGCAGTTTAGGGGGGGGTGTACCCGAGCAGTACTTC
NA | NA | TRBJ1-4 | TRBV20-1 | CSARGGGPGKKLFF | TGCAGTGCTAGAGGTGGCGGTCCCGGGAAAAAACTGTTTTTT
NA | few | TRBJ2-5 | TRBV7-8 | CASSPPSKETQYF | TGTGCCAGCAGCCCCCCCTCCAAAGAGACCCAGTACTTC